This entry lists 18 T cell receptor beta chains sequenced from one sample in a study of cytomegalovirus exposure and HLA in healthy donors. The PCR was carried out with 60 Vbeta primers and 13 Jbeta primers. TCRdb's table, derived via immunoSEQ multiplex PCR, lists solely in-frame clones and lacks some. The data hold 120,000 or so clones, with 76% observed a single time. Sequenced input: PBMCs. All receptors come from a man aged 25-45 years in good health and CMV-seropositive.

This clone was observed a handful of times. V is TRBV7-2 and J is TRBJ2-7; 8 bases map to TRBD1. V was pared by 5 bases and J by 3 bases, with 12 bases of the junction left unmatched. The CDR3 runs to 16 residues. The germline gives CDR1 SGHTA, CDR2 FQGNSA. CDR3: CASSRAPTGARYEQYF. Written as DNA, the CDR3 is TGTGCCAGCAGCAGGGCTCCGACAGGGGCCCGCTACGAGCAGTACTTC.

The rearrangement links TRBV5-1 to TRBJ2-7; TRBD1 matches at 10 bases. J was trimmed by 6 bases and V by 3 bases; bases with no gene match: 3. The CDR3 covers 13 residues. Germline V gives CDR1 SGHRS, CDR2 YFSETQ. CDR3 DNA: TGCGCCAGCAGCTCCGGGACAGGGGTCGAGCAGTACTTC. Protein product: CASSSGTGVEQYF.

This chain joins TRBV5-1 and TRBJ2-3, with 7 nucleotides matching TRBD1. Trimming at V came to 4 bases and at J to 5 bases, leaving 10 bases not matched to a gene. Per the germline V gene, CDR1 is SGHRS and CDR2 is YFSETQ. The CDR3 loop spans 15 amino acids. The CDR3 DNA is TGCGCCAGCAGCCTGGCAGACAGGGAGATAGATACGCAGTATTTT. Its protein is CASSLADREIDTQYF.

The chain employs TRBV19 and TRBJ1-5, with D hard to call. Germline V gives CDR1 LNHDA, CDR2 SQIVND (reference sequence). CDR3 length: 13 residues. V lost 6 bases and J 5 bases, leaving 11 bases between the germline ends. CDR3 DNA: TGTGCCAGTAGCCTCTCCCCCCATCAGCCCCAGCATTTT. It is translated as CASSLSPHQPQHF. Using reference TRBV19 and TRBJ1-5 for the parts outside the CDR3, the full variable domain is DGGITQSPKYLFRKEGQNVTLSCEQNLNHDAMYWYRQDPGQGLRLIYYSQIVNDFQKGDIAEGYSVSREKKESFPLTVTSAQKNPTAFYLCASSLSPHQPQHFGDGTRLSIL.

V usage is TRBV29-1 and J usage is TRBJ2-1; no firm D call. CDR1 and CDR2 from the germline V gene are SQVTM and ANQGSEA. The CDR3 has 17 residues. Trimming left V 1 base short and J 0 bases short, with 16 bases between. In DNA form, the CDR3 reads TGCAGCGTTGAAGGAGACGTCATTAGGAGCTCCTACAATGAGCAGTTCTTC. Translating gives CSVEGDVIRSSYNEQFF.

This clone was counted between two and nine times. This chain uses TRBV29-1 with TRBJ1-3; weak D call: TRBD1 (6 bases). CDR3 length: 16 amino acids. V shed 3 bases and J shed 0 bases, with 15 bases lying between them. Germline CDR1 is SQVTM and CDR2 is ANQGSEA. The CDR3 spells CSVESPGQDSGNTIYF. DNA of the CDR3: TGCAGCGTTGAGTCACCGGGACAAGACTCTGGAAACACCATATATTTT.

The gene calls are TRBV7-8 and TRBJ1-1, with D possibly being TRBD1 (5 bases). This CDR3 is 14 amino acids long. CDR1 SGHVS and CDR2 FQNEAQ come from the germline V gene. V dropped 4 bases and J dropped 4 bases, with 13 bases sitting between them. The CDR3 DNA reads TGTGCCAGCAGCTCACGGACGGGGGGCACTGAAGCTTTCTTT. It encodes CASSSRTGGTEAFF.

The chain has TRBV25-1 and TRBJ1-1; D may be TRBD1 (5 bases). The CDR3 totals 14 residues. Deletions cut 1 base from V and 4 bases from J, with 10 bases between. Germline lookup yields CDR1 MGHDK and CDR2 SYGVNS. The CDR3 region is CASSEWGGSTEAFF. The CDR3 nucleotides read TGTGCCAGCAGTGAATGGGGCGGGAGCACTGAAGCTTTCTTT.

J is TRBJ2-2 and V is TRBV2; 7 positions match TRBD1. The CDR3 runs 16 residues. Looked up from germline, CDR1 is SNHLY and CDR2 is FYNNEI. The V and J ends lost 2 bases and 2 bases, in that order; junction bases with no gene match: 5. CDR3 protein: CASSEMGTANTGELFF. The CDR3 region has the DNA TGTGCCAGCAGTGAAATGGGGACAGCCAACACCGGGGAGCTGTTTTTT.

This clone has more than one count but fewer than ten. The chain is built from TRBV27 and TRBJ1-2, with 10 bases aligning to TRBD1. Trimming removed 3 bases from V and 4 bases from J; junction bases left unmatched: 11. The CDR3 has 17 amino acids. Germline values: CDR1 MNHEY, CDR2 SMNVEV (reference sequence). In DNA, the CDR3 is TGTGCCAGCAGTTTCCTCCGGGACAGGGGATTGAGCTATGGCTACACCTTC. This codes for CASSFLRDRGLSYGYTF.

The rearrangement joins TRBV4-2 to TRBJ1-6; 9 bases line up with TRBD1. This CDR3 is 16 amino acids long. The germline gives CDR1 LGHNA, CDR2 YNFKEQ. Germline trimming cut 0 bases from V and 9 bases from J; bases unmatched to any gene: 6. The CDR3, as DNA: TGTGCCAGCAGCCAAGATTTGACAGGGGGGGGTTCACCCCTCCACTTT. It is translated as CASSQDLTGGGSPLHF.

CDR3 sequence: CASASSTRLAKNIQYF. CDR3 DNA: TGTGCCAGCGCCTCGAGTACTAGACTAGCCAAAAACATTCAGTACTTC. The chain is built from TRBV6-4 and TRBJ2-4, with a possible D match to TRBD2 (5 bases). V lost 8 bases to trimming and J lost 0 bases, with 17 bases between them. The CDR3 consists of 16 residues. Germline values: CDR1 MRHNA, CDR2 SNTAGT.

The V gene is TRBV7-9, the J gene TRBJ1-2, with a weak D call TRBD1 (5 bases). The CDR3 has 15 residues. V was pared by 5 bases and J by 4 bases, with 17 bases between. In germline, CDR1 is SEHNR, CDR2 FQNEAQ (reference sequence). The CDR3 here is CASSRGGGGSYGYTF. The CDR3 bases are TGTGCCAGCAGCCGGGGCGGGGGAGGTTCCTATGGCTACACCTTC.

The chain employs TRBV6-6 and TRBJ2-1; 7 positions agree with TRBD2. Germline loops: CDR1 MNHNY, CDR2 SVGAGI (reference sequence). The ends lost 6 bases at V and 8 bases at J; junction bases unmatched: 10. This CDR3 is 14 amino acids long. CDR3: CASSTDSGVDEQFF. In DNA form, the CDR3 reads TGTGCCAGCAGCACCGACAGCGGGGTGGATGAGCAGTTCTTC.

The J gene is TRBJ1-4, the V gene TRBV6-5; 9 nucleotides agree with TRBD1. V was pared by 6 bases and J by 7 bases, with 6 bases of the junction left unmatched. The germline V gene encodes CDR1 MNHEY and CDR2 SVGAGI. This CDR3 spans 14 amino acids. The CDR3 loop is CASRRQGGSEKLFF. The CDR3 coding sequence is TGTGCCAGCAGACGACAGGGGGGAAGTGAAAAACTGTTTTTT.

This clone showed up just a few times. DNA of the CDR3: TGTGCCACCCCCAGAGATACGCAGTATTTT. Translated, it gives CATPRDTQYF. This sequence joins TRBV9 and TRBJ2-3, with unresolved D. CDR3 length equals 10 residues. The V gene lost 9 bases and the J gene lost 5 bases, with 7 bases spanning the gap. CDR1 SGDLS and CDR2 YYNGEE come from the germline V gene.

This chain connects TRBV2 to TRBJ2-7; D possibly corresponds to TRBD2 (5 bases). This CDR3 comprises 13 residues. The germline V gene encodes CDR1 SNHLY and CDR2 FYNNEI. Trimming shortened V by 1 base and J by 5 bases, and 9 bases separated the two germline ends. The CDR3 is CASSEGRGDEQYF. The DNA of the CDR3 is TGTGCCAGCAGTGAAGGTCGGGGTGACGAGCAGTACTTC.

This clone was found a few times. The rearrangement links TRBV4-1 to TRBJ2-7, with 9 bases identical to TRBD1. Looked up from germline, CDR1 is MGHRA and CDR2 is YSYEKL. The CDR3 is 17 residues long. The ends lost 2 bases at V and 1 base at J; junction bases unmatched: 9. Here the CDR3 DNA reads TGCGCCAGCAGCCAATCCAAGGGTGGGACAGGGTCCTACGAGCAGTACTTC. It translates to CASSQSKGGTGSYEQYF.